The rows below give T cell receptor beta chains drawn from one sample of a study of tumor-infiltrating lymphocytes in primary liver carcinoma. TCRdb analysed the multiplex PCR reads with MiXCR anew, one entry per CDR3 protein. The data show fewer than 350,000 distinct CDR3 sequences, with roughly two thirds seen just once and more than 8.5% held by the top ten. Specimen: peripheral blood. Source of these receptors: a man aged 35 to 55 with primary liver carcinoma and hepatitis B virus infection. CDR3s include the opening cysteine and the closing phenylalanine or tryptophan. Fields, in order: D gene, CDR3 length, V gene, J gene, clone size, CDR3 protein, CDR3 DNA. The D gene is left open where the match is weak. A row's size may be missing; if present it is once, few, many or a size class.

.	13	TRBV6-5	TRBJ2-1	many	CASAFLGRNEQFF	TGTGCCAGCGCCTTTTTGGGACGAAATGAGCAGTTCTTC
TRBD2	14	TRBV28	TRBJ2-5	few	CASSLQGGAETQYF	TGTGCCAGCAGTCTCCAGGGAGGGGCGGAGACCCAGTACTTC
.	14	TRBV6-2/TRBV6-3	TRBJ2-1	many	CASGRGLNHNEQFF	TGTGCCAGCGGCAGGGGCCTAAATCACAATGAGCAGTTCTTC
.	15	TRBV4-3	TRBJ1-4	.	CASSRDLLRSEKPFF	TGCGCCAGTAGCCGAGATCTACTCAGGTCAGAAAAACCGTTTTTT
TRBD2	15	TRBV25-1	TRBJ2-5	.	CASSELGGGWETQYF	TGTGCCAGCAGTGAATTGGGCGGGGGGTGGGAGACCCAGTACTTC
TRBD2	19	TRBV6-2/TRBV6-3	TRBJ2-1	few	CASSSLPGLAGGNGNEQFF	TGTGCCAGCAGTTCTCTCCCGGGACTAGCGGGAGGAAACGGCAATGAGCAGTTCTTC
TRBD1	14	TRBV5-1	TRBJ1-1	.	CAGSTQGDDTEAFF	TGCGCCGGCAGCACCCAGGGGGACGACACTGAAGCTTTCTTT
TRBD2	15	TRBV28	TRBJ2-5	many	CASHLASGVQETQYF	TGTGCCAGTCATTTGGCTAGCGGGGTCCAAGAGACCCAGTACTTC
TRBD2	18	TRBV5-1	TRBJ2-1	.	CASSSGLAGLRSYNEQFF	TGCGCCAGCAGCTCGGGACTAGCGGGGCTTCGCTCCTACAATGAGCAGTTCTTC
.	16	TRBV6-2/TRBV6-3	TRBJ1-5	.	CASSYSGRGFNQPHHF	TGTGCCAGCAGTTACTCGGGTAGGGGGTTCAATCAGCCCCACCATTTT
TRBD2	16	TRBV5-1	TRBJ2-2	few	CASSSSGSLESGELFF	TGCGCCAGCAGCAGTAGCGGGAGCTTAGAATCCGGGGAGCTGTTTTTT
TRBD1	16	TRBV6-2/TRBV6-3	TRBJ2-3	.	CASRYGGQGATDTQCF	TGTGCCAGCAGGTATGGTGGACAGGGGGCGACAGATACGCAGTGTTTT
.	13	TRBV29-1	TRBJ2-3	many	CSAADQRTDTQYF	TGCAGCGCAGCGGACCAGCGCACAGATACGCAGTATTTT
TRBD1	12	TRBV5-6	TRBJ1-1	few	CASSWRDSRAFF	TGTGCCAGCAGCTGGAGGGACAGTCGGGCTTTCTTT
TRBD2	14	TRBV10-3	TRBJ2-1	many	CASNGLAGVSEQFF	TGTGCCAGCAATGGACTAGCGGGAGTGAGTGAGCAGTTCTTC
.	13	TRBV10-3	TRBJ1-5	.	CAIRGSGDQPQHF	TGTGCCATCAGAGGATCGGGCGATCAGCCCCAGCATTTT
.	13	TRBV5-8	TRBJ2-4	.	CASGSLGGGIQYF	TGTGCCAGCGGCTCCCTGGGAGGGGGCATTCAGTACTTC
.	15	TRBV5-6	TRBJ1-5	.	CVSSPQTDSNQPQHF	TGTGTCAGCAGCCCCCAGACAGATAGCAATCAGCCCCAGCATTTT
.	12	TRBV6-1	TRBJ2-5	.	CASSGEEETQYF	TGTGCCAGCAGTGGCGAAGAAGAGACCCAGTACTTC
TRBD2	13	TRBV6-1	TRBJ2-7	.	CAIVKASGYEQYF	TGTGCGATTGTTAAGGCTAGCGGCTACGAGCAGTACTTC
.	18	TRBV6-1	TRBJ1-5	.	CASSDPQGRRHSNQPQHF	TGTGCCAGCAGTGACCCACAGGGTAGGCGGCATAGCAATCAGCCCCAGCATTTT
TRBD1	14	TRBV6-2/TRBV6-3	TRBJ2-1	.	CASTCGQGASEQFF	TGTGCCAGCACTTGTGGACAGGGGGCTTCTGAGCAGTTCTTC
.	15	TRBV5-1	TRBJ2-7	.	CARSSATGLFYEQYF	TGCGCCAGGAGCTCGGCCACCGGACTTTTCTACGAGCAGTACTTC
.	14	TRBV6-5	TRBJ2-2	.	CASTLGGSTGKLFF	TGTGCCAGCACCTTAGGGGGGAGTACCGGGAAGCTGTTTTTT
TRBD2	14	TRBV6-2/TRBV6-3	TRBJ2-1	.	CANTREVMSNEHFF	TGTGCCAACACTCGGGAGGTAATGAGTAATGAGCACTTCTTC
TRBD2	16	TRBV5-5	TRBJ2-7	.	CASSLKLAELLYEQYF	TGTGCCAGCAGCTTGAAACTAGCGGAGCTTCTTTACGAGCAGTACTTC
.	15	TRBV5-4	TRBJ1-1	.	CASSLEAAMDTEAFF	TGTGCCAGCAGCTTAGAGGCCGCCATGGACACTGAAGCTTTCTTT
.	16	TRBV28	TRBJ2-1	many	CASSPAGRGPDNEQFF	TGTGCCAGCAGTCCTGCCGGGCGAGGGCCCGACAATGAGCAGTTCTTC
TRBD2	17	TRBV6-1	TRBJ2-3	.	CASSSQTSTESTDTQYF	TGTGCCAGCAGTTCGCAGACTAGCACTGAATCCACAGATACGCAGTATTTT
TRBD1	12	TRBV20-1	TRBJ2-7	.	CSAPRQGYERYF	TGCAGTGCTCCCCGACAGGGATACGAGCGGTACTTC
.	18	TRBV4-1	TRBJ1-1	few	CASSQDQNSLPMNTEAFF	TGCGCCAGCAGCCAAGATCAAAATAGCCTGCCTATGAACACTGAAGCTTTCTTT
TRBD2	16	TRBV4-3	TRBJ2-6	.	CASSFRGGTVANVLTF	TGCGCCAGCAGCTTTCGGGGGGGAACTGTGGCCAACGTCCTGACTTTC
.	10	TRBV29-1	TRBJ1-2	.	CSARTGGYTF	TGCAGCGCCCGGACCGGCGGCTACACCTTC
.	12	TRBV5-6	TRBJ2-1	few	CASSLEFDEQFF	TGTGCCAGCAGCTTGGAATTTGATGAGCAGTTCTTC
TRBD2	17	TRBV11-1	TRBJ2-1	medium-sized	CASSLAGGLAGYNEQFF	TGTGCCAGCAGCTTAGCAGGCGGACTAGCGGGGTACAATGAGCAGTTCTTC
.	12	TRBV2	TRBJ2-1	.	CASSGGAHEQFF	TGTGCCAGCAGTGGGGGGGCCCATGAGCAGTTCTTC
.	13	TRBV11-2	TRBJ2-1	.	CARSSELYNEQFF	TGTGCCAGGAGCTCAGAGCTGTATAATGAGCAGTTCTTC
TRBD1	14	TRBV5-1	TRBJ2-5	few	CASSSPGQKETQYF	TGCGCCAGCAGCTCTCCGGGACAGAAAGAGACCCAGTACTTC
TRBD1	13	TRBV29-1	TRBJ2-7	many	CSVSSTGGYEQYF	TGCAGCGTTAGTTCGACAGGGGGCTACGAGCAGTACTTC
.	14	TRBV6-5	TRBJ2-7	many	CASSLAPSSYEQYF	TGTGCCAGCAGTCTAGCGCCTTCCTCCTACGAGCAGTACTTC
TRBD2	19	TRBV11-2	TRBJ2-7	.	CAGSDSTPQEREWDYEQYF	TGTGCCGGCAGCGATAGCACCCCTCAAGAGCGGGAGTGGGACTACGAGCAGTACTTC
.	12	TRBV29-1	TRBJ2-7	once	CSAGQFPYAQYF	TGCAGCGCCGGACAATTCCCCTACGCGCAGTACTTC
.	16	TRBV11-2	TRBJ2-3	.	CANSRRSTGNTDMQYF	TGTGCCAACAGTAGAAGAAGTACAGGGAACACAGATATGCAGTATTTT
.	16	TRBV11-2	TRBJ2-1	.	CAGSDSVVAHYNEQSF	TGTGCCGGCAGCGATAGCGTAGTGGCACATTACAATGAGCAGTCCTTC
TRBD2	17	TRBV11-2	TRBJ2-5	.	CASSPGTCGGYGETQCF	TGTGCCAGCAGCCCCGGGACTTGCGGGGGATACGGGGAGACCCAGTGCTTC
.	15	TRBV28	TRBJ1-1	.	CASSPPGRINTEALF	TGTGCCAGCAGTCCTCCGGGCAGGATAAACACTGAAGCTCTCTTT
.	14	TRBV12-3/TRBV12-4	TRBJ2-7	few	CASSLDQGSNEQYF	TGTGCCAGCAGTTTGGACCAGGGGAGCAACGAGCAGTACTTC
.	14	TRBV6-6	TRBJ2-5	.	CASSSRGWGETQYF	TGTGCCAGCAGTTCACGGGGCTGGGGAGAGACCCAGTACTTC
TRBD2	16	TRBV12-3/TRBV12-4	TRBJ2-2	many	CASRLTGGLNTGELFF	TGTGCCAGCAGGCTGACGGGGGGACTGAACACCGGGGAGCTGTTTTTT
TRBD2	14	TRBV4-2	TRBJ2-3	many	CASSQRGLESAQYF	TGTGCCAGCAGCCAAAGGGGACTAGAAAGTGCGCAGTATTTT
TRBD2	13	TRBV4-3	TRBJ2-1	many	CASSQEAGVEQFF	TGCGCCAGCAGCCAAGAGGCGGGGGTCGAGCAGTTCTTC
.	13	TRBV6-6	TRBJ2-3	many	CASRLDSTDTQYF	TGTGCCAGCAGACTTGACAGCACAGATACGCAGTATTTT
TRBD1	16	TRBV24-1	TRBJ2-5	.	CATSDPRQGGQETQYF	TGTGCCACCAGTGACCCCCGACAGGGGGGCCAAGAGACCCAGTACTTC
.	14	TRBV6-1	TRBJ1-1	few	CASTLDSADTEAFF	TGTGCCAGCACCCTGGACAGTGCGGACACTGAAGCTTTCTTT
.	17	TRBV6-6	TRBJ1-2	.	CASSSTGGGGKGYGYTF	TGTGCCAGCAGTTCCACCGGGGGGGGGGGGAAAGGCTATGGCTACACCTTC
.	14	TRBV10-3	TRBJ2-5	few	CAIRGVGGTETQYF	TGTGCCATCAGAGGGGTTGGGGGAACGGAGACCCAGTACTTC
TRBD1	16	TRBV12-3/TRBV12-4	TRBJ2-2	.	CANRKQGQEKAWELFF	TGTGCCAACCGGAAACAGGGGCAAGAGAAAGCCTGGGAGCTGTTTTTT
.	15	TRBV7-9	TRBJ2-5	.	CASSPIGGDQETQYF	TGTGCCAGCAGCCCTATCGGGGGCGATCAAGAGACCCAGTACTTC